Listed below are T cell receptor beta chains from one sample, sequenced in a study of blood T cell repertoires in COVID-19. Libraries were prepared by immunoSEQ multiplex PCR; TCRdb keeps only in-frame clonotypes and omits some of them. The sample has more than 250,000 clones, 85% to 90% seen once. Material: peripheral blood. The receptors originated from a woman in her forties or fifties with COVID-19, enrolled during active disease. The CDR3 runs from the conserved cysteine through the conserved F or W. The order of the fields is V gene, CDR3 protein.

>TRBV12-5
CASGGTGSGTDTQYF
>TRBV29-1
CSVEAGTDTQYF
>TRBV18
CASSPRQGENQPQHF
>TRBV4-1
CASSHPGTGQRKLFF
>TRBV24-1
CATSDNSGINYGYTF
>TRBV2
CASQGHYGYTF
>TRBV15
CATSRGQGARADTQYF
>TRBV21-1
CASSKAGELREQYF
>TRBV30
CAWKGTGVGEQFF
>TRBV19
CASSISSGRVDTQYF
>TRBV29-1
CSVLGTSGRGPGVDTQYF
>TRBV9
CASSPGGGSSYEQYF
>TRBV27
CASSKDRAFGGIYGYTF
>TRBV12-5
CASGLVDRYGEQFF
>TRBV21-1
CASSNHWDIRCPLRYGYTF
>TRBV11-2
CASSFSRSPLHF
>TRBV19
CASSDFGVENGYTF
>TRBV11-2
CASSPENRVLGTHF
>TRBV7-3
CASSRGAGTEAFF
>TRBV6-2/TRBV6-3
CASSYGDRGAGRIYEQYF
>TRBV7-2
CASSLDRGRTQYF
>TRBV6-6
CASRLGLAGSSDTQYF
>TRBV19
CASSGLAGVYEQFF
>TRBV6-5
CASSITGTTYEQYF
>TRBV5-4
CASSLALGEEYF
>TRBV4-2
CASSSGTSGNNEQFF
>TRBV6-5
CASSYSRFINYGYTF
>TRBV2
CASAGTGGGQPQHF
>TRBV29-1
CSVETGQGNEKLFF
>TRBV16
CASSQWSSSYNEQFF
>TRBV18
CASSPPGTGNQPQHF
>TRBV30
CAWSQDREGYGYTF
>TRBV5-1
CASSFSGVSYNEQFF
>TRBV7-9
CASSSRRDRGPRSYNEQFF
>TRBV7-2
CASSFDGGSYEQYF
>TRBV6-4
CASRTGGGGEQFF
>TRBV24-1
CATSLTSGREETQYF
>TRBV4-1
CASSHQGIDTEAFF
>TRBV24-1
CATSDLDSKGYTF
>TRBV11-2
CASSSGGQKEQYF
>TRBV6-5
CASSYSILRGSPLHF
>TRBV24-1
CATSEGSGTYQETQYF
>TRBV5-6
CASSFRDRGLLNTEAFF
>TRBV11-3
CASSTQTGSSYNEQFF